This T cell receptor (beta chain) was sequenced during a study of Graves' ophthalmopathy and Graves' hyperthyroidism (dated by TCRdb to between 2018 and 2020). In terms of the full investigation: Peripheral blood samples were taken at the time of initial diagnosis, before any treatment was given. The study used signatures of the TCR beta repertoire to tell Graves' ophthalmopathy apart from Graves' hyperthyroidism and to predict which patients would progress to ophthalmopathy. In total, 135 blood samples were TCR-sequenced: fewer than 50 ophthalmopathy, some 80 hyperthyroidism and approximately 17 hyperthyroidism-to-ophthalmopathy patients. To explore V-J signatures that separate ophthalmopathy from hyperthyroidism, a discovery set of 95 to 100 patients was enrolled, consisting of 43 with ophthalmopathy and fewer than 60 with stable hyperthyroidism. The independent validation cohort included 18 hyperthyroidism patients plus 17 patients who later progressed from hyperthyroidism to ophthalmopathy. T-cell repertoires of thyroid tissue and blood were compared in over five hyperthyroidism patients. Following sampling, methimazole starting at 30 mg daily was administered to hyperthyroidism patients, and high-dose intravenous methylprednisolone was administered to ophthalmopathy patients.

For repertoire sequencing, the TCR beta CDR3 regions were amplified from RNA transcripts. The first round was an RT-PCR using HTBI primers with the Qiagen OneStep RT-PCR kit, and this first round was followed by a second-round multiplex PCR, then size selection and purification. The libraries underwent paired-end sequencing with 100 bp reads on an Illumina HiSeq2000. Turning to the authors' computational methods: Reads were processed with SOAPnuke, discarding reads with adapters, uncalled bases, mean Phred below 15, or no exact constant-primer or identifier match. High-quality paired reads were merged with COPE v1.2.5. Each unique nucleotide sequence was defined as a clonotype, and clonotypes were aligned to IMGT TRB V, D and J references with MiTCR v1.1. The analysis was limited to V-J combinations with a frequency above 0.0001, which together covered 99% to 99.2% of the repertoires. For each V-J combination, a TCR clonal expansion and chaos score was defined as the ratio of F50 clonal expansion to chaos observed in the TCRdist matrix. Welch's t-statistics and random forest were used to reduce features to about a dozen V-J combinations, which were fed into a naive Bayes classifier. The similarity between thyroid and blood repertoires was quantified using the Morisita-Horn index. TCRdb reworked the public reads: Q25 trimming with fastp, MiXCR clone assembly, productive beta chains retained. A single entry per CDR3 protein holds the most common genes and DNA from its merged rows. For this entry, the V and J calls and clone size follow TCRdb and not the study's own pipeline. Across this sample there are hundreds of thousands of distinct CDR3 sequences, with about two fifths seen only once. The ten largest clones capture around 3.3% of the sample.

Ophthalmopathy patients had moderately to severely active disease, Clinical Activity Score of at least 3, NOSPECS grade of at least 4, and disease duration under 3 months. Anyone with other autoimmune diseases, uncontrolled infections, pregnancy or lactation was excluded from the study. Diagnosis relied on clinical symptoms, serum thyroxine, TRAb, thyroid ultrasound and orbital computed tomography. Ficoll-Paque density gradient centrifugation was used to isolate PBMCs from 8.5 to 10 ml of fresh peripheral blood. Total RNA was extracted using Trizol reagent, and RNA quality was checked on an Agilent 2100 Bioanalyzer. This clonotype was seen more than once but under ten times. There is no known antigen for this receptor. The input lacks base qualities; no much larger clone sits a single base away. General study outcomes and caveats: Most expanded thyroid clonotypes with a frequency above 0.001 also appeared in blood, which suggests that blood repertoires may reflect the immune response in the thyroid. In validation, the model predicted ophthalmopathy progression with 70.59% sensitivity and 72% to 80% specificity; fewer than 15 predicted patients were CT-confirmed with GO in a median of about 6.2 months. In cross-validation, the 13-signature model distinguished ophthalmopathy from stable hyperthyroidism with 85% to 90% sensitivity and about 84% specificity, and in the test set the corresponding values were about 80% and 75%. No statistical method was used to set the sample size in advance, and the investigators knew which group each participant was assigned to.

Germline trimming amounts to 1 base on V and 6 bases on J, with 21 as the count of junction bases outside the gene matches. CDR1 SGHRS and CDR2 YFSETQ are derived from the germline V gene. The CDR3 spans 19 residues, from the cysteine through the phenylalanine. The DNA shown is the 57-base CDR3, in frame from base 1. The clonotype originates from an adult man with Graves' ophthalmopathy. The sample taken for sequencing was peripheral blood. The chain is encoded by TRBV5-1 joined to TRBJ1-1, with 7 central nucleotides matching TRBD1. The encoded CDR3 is CASSLIATGVSDIVAEAFF. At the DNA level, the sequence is TGCGCCAGCAGCTTGATTGCAACAGGGGTAAGCGATATAGTCGCTGAAGCTTTCTTT. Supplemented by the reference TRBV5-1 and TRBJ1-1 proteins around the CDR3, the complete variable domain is KAGVTQTPRYLIKTRGQQVTLSCSPISGHRSVSWYQQTPGQGLQFLFEYFSETQRNKGNFPGRFSGRQFSNSRSEMNVSTLELGDSALYLCASSLIATGVSDIVAEAFFGQGTRLTVV.